This T cell receptor (beta chain) was captured by sequencing in a study of cytomegalovirus exposure and HLA in healthy donors. Both 60 Vbeta primers and 13 Jbeta primers went into the PCR. Clones were read by immunoSEQ multiplex PCR, and TCRdb kept only the in-frame ones, dropping some. This sample carries about 190,000 clones, more than 70% of them seen once, and the ten largest clones take approximately 5%. This CDR3 is 12 amino acids long. Germline V gene lookup returns CDR1 KGHSH and CDR2 LQKENI. The trim removed 3 bases at V and 10 bases at J, leaving 1 base unmatched. Findings and caveats of the study: A list of around 150 TCR beta chains associated with cytomegalovirus was given.

About this clone: As yet, its antigen is unknown.

The gene calls are TRBV18 and TRBJ1-4; 8 bases are a match to TRBD1. This TCR was recovered from a man in his thirties or forties in good health and CMV-seropositive. Sequencing was done on a sample of PBMCs. The CDR3 sequence is CASSPDRGKLFF. The CDR3 bases are TGTGCCAGCTCACCCGACAGGGGAAAACTGTTTTTT.